The 10 T cell receptor beta chains reported below all come from one sample, sequenced in a study of post-analysis software for immune sequencing data. The library was made from cDNA and included unique molecular identifiers. In TCRdb, the PCR reads were re-called with MiXCR into one record per CDR3 protein. This table has over 700,000 distinct CDR3 sequences, 30% appearing once. What these receptors recognize is not known. Whole-study results and caveats: When patients were compared with controls, a handful of TRBV segments were more frequent, TRBV5-6, TRBV5-1 and TRBV20-1 among them.

Sequenced input: blood. The source is a girl aged 10 to 17 with multiple sclerosis.

The V and J genes are TRBV5-1 and TRBJ1-2; D is possibly TRBD1 (5 bases). The germline V and J ends were trimmed by 0 bases and 5 bases, with 14 bases remaining between them. The CDR3 runs to 15 residues. CDR1 SGHRS and CDR2 YFSETQ come from the germline V gene. The CDR3 spells CASSLDVGGRYGYTF. The CDR3 region has the DNA TGCGCCAGCAGCTTGGACGTGGGGGGAAGATATGGCTACACCTTC.

V usage is TRBV6-2 or TRBV6-3 and J usage is TRBJ2-4; 7 bases line up with TRBD1. The CDR3 covers 18 residues. In germline, CDR1 is MNHEY, CDR2 SVGEGT. Germline trimming cut 2 bases from V and 0 bases from J; bases unmatched to any gene: 10. The CDR3 DNA is TGTGCCAGCAGTTACGACTTACAGGGGACCTCAGCCAAAAACATTCAGTACTTC. Encoded protein: CASSYDLQGTSAKNIQYF.

This clonotype came up once. The chain uses TRBV7-2 and TRBJ1-1; D uncertain. Germline loops: CDR1 SGHTA, CDR2 FQGNSA. The V end lost 5 bases, the J end lost 7 bases, and 11 bases lay between the germline ends. This CDR3 comprises 12 residues. The CDR3 loop is CASSARADEAFF. CDR3 in DNA: TGTGCCAGCAGCGCGCGGGCCGATGAAGCTTTCTTT.

This clonotype was recorded a few times. The chain combines TRBV7-9 with TRBJ1-5; D unclear. The CDR3 contains 15 residues. With 1 base removed from V and 3 bases from J, the gap between germline ends came to 10 bases. Germline V gene lookup returns CDR1 SEHNR and CDR2 FQNEAQ (reference sequence). The CDR3: CASSLGTSDNQPQHF. The CDR3 nucleotides are TGTGCCAGCAGCTTAGGGACGTCGGACAATCAGCCCCAGCATTTT.

This clonotype was recorded a few times. The CDR3 DNA reads as TGTGCCAGCAGCTTCGGACAGAATAGCAATCAGCCCCAGCATTTT. Its translation: CASSFGQNSNQPQHF. The chain employs TRBV5-6 and TRBJ1-5; D may be TRBD1 (6 bases). This CDR3 is built from 15 residues. The V end was cut by 2 bases, the J end by 0 bases, with 9 bases between. CDR1 is SGHDT and CDR2 is YYEEEE in the germline V gene.

V is TRBV20-1 and J is TRBJ1-1; TRBD1 matches 7 bases. The length of the CDR3 is 14 residues. J was trimmed by 4 bases and V by 6 bases; bases with no gene match: 11. The V gene's germline CDR1 is DFQATT and CDR2 SNEGSKA (reference sequence). CDR3 sequence (DNA): TGCAGTGCGGTAGAAGGGGGCGACGGCACTGAAGCTTTCTTT. Protein: CSAVEGGDGTEAFF.

The chain couples TRBV4-2 to TRBJ1-4; D is uncertain. The V and J ends lost 0 bases and 8 bases respectively, with 4 bases between them. The CDR3 spans 12 residues. CDR1 LGHNA and CDR2 YNFKEQ come from the germline V gene. CDR3 DNA: TGTGCCAGCAGCCAAGAAAGGGAAAAACTGTTTTTT. Protein product: CASSQEREKLFF.

The CDR3 nucleotides are TGTGCCAGCAGCTCCTTGGCAGAGCAGTACTTC. Its translation is CASSSLAEQYF. The chain employs TRBV7-9 and TRBJ2-7; D remains ambiguous. Germline CDR1 reads SEHNR; CDR2 reads FQNEAQ (reference sequence). V was clipped by 4 bases and J by 7 bases, with 8 bases between them. The CDR3 length is 11 residues.

Only a few counts were recorded for this clonotype. One end of the junction fails to match germline, which may point to a read error. V is TRBV4-1 and J is TRBJ1-2; 7 bases are a match to TRBD1. Germline-derived CDR1 and CDR2 are MGHRA and YSYEKL. The CDR3 runs to 15 residues. The CDR3 protein is CASSQNRGVMEGYIF. The CDR3 DNA is TGCGCCAGCAGCCAAAACAGGGGTGTAATGGAGGGCTACATCTTC.

A remark on this clonotype: This may be a read error: a much more frequent sequence differs by one nucleotide. The V and J genes are TRBV10-3 and TRBJ1-2; tentatively, D is TRBD1 (6 bases). The CDR3 length is 14 residues. With 5 bases removed from V and 4 bases from J, the gap between germline ends came to 14 bases. Germline V lookup: CDR1 ENHRY, CDR2 SYGVKD. The CDR3: CAISPSLGGYGYTF. The DNA for the CDR3 is TGTGCCATCAGTCCTTCCTTAGGGGGCTATGGCTACACCTTC.